The rows below give T cell receptor beta chains drawn from one sample of a study of CD4+ T cells in melanoma. Only in-frame clones appear in the TCRdb table, and some are missing; sequencing was by immunoSEQ multiplex PCR. The sample shows 10,000 to 13,000 clones, about 72% of them seen only once. Sequences were obtained from cells from a culture (not recorded whether cultured in vitro). These receptors all come from a human donor with melanoma. The CDR3 runs from the conserved cysteine through the conserved F or W. A D gene is named only where the DNA matches it firmly. Expanded clones are given a class, and other clones once, few, many or no size at all.

cdr3_length,v_call,clone_size,d_call,j_call,cdr3_aa,cdr3_nt
12,TRBV19,.,.,TRBJ1-2,CASRRGNYGYTF,TGTGCCAGTAGGAGGGGCAACTATGGCTACACCTTC
11,TRBV6-5,few,.,TRBJ1-2,CATKGDRGYTF,TGTGCCACCAAGGGGGATCGAGGCTACACCTTC
16,TRBV7-2,.,.,TRBJ1-1,CASSLVGTAMNTEAFF,TGTGCCAGCAGCTTAGTGGGGACGGCCATGAACACTGAAGCTTTCTTT
20,TRBV4-2,few,.,TRBJ1-5,CASSQAGSGASGSTRWSQHF,TGTGCCAGCAGCCAAGCCGGTTCGGGGGCGTCAGGGTCAACCAGATGGTCCCAGCATTTT
14,TRBV7-9,.,.,TRBJ2-7,CASSSRRGPNEQYF,TGTGCCAGCAGTTCTAGGAGGGGTCCCAACGAGCAGTACTTC
13,TRBV29-1,.,.,TRBJ1-3,CSVSERLGNTIYF,TGCAGCGTTTCTGAGAGGCTTGGAAACACCATATATTTT
13,TRBV7-8,.,.,TRBJ1-1,CASSLRGSTEAFF,TGTGCCAGCAGCTTAAGGGGGTCCACTGAAGCTTTCTTT
14,TRBV7-3,.,TRBD1,TRBJ1-6,CASSHGQENSPLHF,TGTGCCAGCAGCCATGGACAGGAAAATTCACCCCTCCACTTT
14,TRBV12-5,.,.,TRBJ1-5,CASAEPGLRQPQHF,TGTGCTAGTGCCGAACCGGGGTTAAGACAGCCCCAGCATTTT
17,TRBV19,once,.,TRBJ1-3,CASSRSHWTEIGNTIYF,TGTGCCAGTAGTAGGTCCCATTGGACAGAGATTGGAAACACCATATATTTT
15,TRBV19,.,.,TRBJ1-4,CASRSTGFADEKLFF,TGTGCCAGTAGGAGTACGGGGTTTGCTGACGAAAAACTGTTTTTT
15,TRBV7-8,.,TRBD1,TRBJ2-7,CASSLPTGDRYEQYF,TGTGCCAGCAGCTTGCCGACAGGGGATAGGTACGAGCAGTACTTC
13,TRBV27,once,.,TRBJ2-7,CASSRRYAYEQYF,TGTGCCAGCAGTCGGAGATATGCCTACGAGCAGTACTTC
12,TRBV6-5,.,.,TRBJ2-7,CARLVGYYEQYF,TGTGCCAGGCTGGTAGGGTACTACGAGCAGTACTTC
14,TRBV19,few,.,TRBJ1-2,CASSIPLAAHGYTF,TGTGCCAGTAGTATTCCTTTAGCGGCCCATGGCTACACCTTC
15,TRBV6-5,few,TRBD1,TRBJ2-7,CASSNPGQGLVKQYF,TGTGCCAGCAGTAATCCGGGACAGGGGCTTGTAAAGCAGTACTTC
18,TRBV11-3,.,.,TRBJ2-3,CASTIPPSRGTSTDTQYF,TGTGCCAGCACCATACCACCCTCGCGCGGGACATCCACAGATACGCAGTATTTT
14,TRBV19,.,.,TRBJ1-2,CASSHRDANYGYTF,TGTGCCAGTAGTCACAGGGACGCTAACTATGGCTACACCTTC
15,TRBV30,.,.,TRBJ2-5,CAWDKLGGGQETQYF,TGTGCCTGGGATAAACTAGGGGGAGGACAAGAGACCCAGTACTTC
14,TRBV4-1,few,.,TRBJ2-1,CASSHPRVGPEQFF,TGCGCCAGCAGCCACCCTCGAGTAGGTCCTGAGCAGTTCTTC
15,TRBV7-6,.,.,TRBJ1-4,CASSLELGPNEKLFF,TGTGCCAGCAGCTTAGAACTGGGACCGAATGAAAAACTGTTTTTT
15,TRBV7-2,.,TRBD1,TRBJ1-1,CASSFVGRGQTEAFF,TGTGCCAGCAGCTTTGTAGGCAGGGGGCAAACTGAAGCTTTCTTT
12,TRBV5-1,.,.,TRBJ1-5,CASNRVTQPQHF,TGCGCCAGCAACAGGGTGACGCAGCCCCAGCATTTT
16,TRBV9,large,.,TRBJ1-3,CASSVGEGSSGNTIYF,TGTGCCAGCAGCGTAGGAGAAGGCTCATCTGGAAACACCATATATTTT
14,TRBV11-2,.,.,TRBJ2-2,CASSERAVTGELFF,TGTGCCAGCAGCGAACGGGCCGTCACCGGGGAGCTGTTTTTT
12,TRBV7-8,.,.,TRBJ1-1,CASSHSNTEAFF,TGTGCCAGCAGCCACTCTAACACTGAAGCTTTCTTT
13,TRBV6-1,.,TRBD1,TRBJ2-7,CASRGTGPYEQYF,TGTGCCAGCAGAGGGACAGGGCCCTACGAGCAGTACTTC
15,TRBV2,.,TRBD2,TRBJ2-5,CASSRIRGGTETQYF,TGTGCCAGCAGTCGGATACGGGGGGGTACTGAGACCCAGTACTTC
16,TRBV19,.,TRBD1,TRBJ2-5,CASSIVGQGAGETQYF,TGTGCCAGTAGTATAGTAGGACAGGGGGCAGGGGAGACCCAGTACTTC
13,TRBV6-1,.,TRBD1,TRBJ1-1,CASSEIRDRGAFF,TGTGCCAGCAGTGAAATCCGGGACAGGGGAGCTTTCTTT
13,TRBV2,few,.,TRBJ2-7,CASSTLSSYEQYF,TGTGCCAGCAGCACGCTCAGCTCCTACGAGCAGTACTTC
12,TRBV11-1,.,TRBD2,TRBJ2-5,CASRGGQETQYF,TGTGCCAGCCGGGGGGGACAAGAGACCCAGTACTTC
15,TRBV21-1,few,.,TRBJ1-5,CASELRPGSNQPQHF,TGTGCCAGCGAACTTCGGCCGGGGAGCAATCAGCCCCAGCATTTT